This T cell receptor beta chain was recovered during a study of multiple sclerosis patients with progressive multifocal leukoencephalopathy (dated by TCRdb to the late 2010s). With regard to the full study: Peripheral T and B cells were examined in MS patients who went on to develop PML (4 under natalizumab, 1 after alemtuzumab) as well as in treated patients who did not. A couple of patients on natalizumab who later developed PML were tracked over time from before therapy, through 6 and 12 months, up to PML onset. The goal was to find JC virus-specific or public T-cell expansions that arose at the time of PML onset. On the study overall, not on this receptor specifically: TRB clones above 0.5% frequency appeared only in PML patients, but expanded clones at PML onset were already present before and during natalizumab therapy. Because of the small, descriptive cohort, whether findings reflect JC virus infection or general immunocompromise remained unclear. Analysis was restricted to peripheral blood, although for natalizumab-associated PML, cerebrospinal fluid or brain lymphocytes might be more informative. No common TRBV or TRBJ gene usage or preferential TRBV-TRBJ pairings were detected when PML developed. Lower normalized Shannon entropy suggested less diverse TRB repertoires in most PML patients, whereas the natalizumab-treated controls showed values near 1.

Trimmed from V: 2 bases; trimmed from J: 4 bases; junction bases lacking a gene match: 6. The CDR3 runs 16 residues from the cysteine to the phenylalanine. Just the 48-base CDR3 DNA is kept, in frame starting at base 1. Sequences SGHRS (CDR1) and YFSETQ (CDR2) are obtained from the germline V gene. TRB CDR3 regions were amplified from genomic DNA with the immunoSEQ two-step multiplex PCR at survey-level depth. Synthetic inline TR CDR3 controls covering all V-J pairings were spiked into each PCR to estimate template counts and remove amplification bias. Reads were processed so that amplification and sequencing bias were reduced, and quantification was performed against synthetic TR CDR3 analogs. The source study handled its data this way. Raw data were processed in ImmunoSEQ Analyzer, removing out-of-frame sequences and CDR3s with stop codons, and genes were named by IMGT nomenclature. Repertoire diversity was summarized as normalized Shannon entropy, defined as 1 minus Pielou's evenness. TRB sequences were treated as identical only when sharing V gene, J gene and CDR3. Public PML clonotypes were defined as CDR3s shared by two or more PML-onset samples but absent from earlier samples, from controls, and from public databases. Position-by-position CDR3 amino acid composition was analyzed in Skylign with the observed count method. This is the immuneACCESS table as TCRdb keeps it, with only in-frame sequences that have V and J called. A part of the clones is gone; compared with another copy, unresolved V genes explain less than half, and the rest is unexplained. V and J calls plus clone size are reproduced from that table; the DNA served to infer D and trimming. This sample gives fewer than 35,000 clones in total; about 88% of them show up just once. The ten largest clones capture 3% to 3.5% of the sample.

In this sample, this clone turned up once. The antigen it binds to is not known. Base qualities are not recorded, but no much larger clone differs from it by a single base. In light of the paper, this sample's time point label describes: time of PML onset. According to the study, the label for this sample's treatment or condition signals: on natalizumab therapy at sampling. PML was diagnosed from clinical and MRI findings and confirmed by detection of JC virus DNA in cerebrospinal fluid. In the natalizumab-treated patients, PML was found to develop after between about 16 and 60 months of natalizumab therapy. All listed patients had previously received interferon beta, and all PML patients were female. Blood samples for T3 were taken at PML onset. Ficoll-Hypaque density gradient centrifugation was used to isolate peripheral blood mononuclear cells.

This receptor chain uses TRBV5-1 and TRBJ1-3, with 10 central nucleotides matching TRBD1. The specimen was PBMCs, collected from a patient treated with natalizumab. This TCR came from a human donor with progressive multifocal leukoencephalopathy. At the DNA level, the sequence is TGCGCCAGCAGCTTCTCCGGGACAGGGGCCGGAAACACCATATATTTT. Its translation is CASSFSGTGAGNTIYF.